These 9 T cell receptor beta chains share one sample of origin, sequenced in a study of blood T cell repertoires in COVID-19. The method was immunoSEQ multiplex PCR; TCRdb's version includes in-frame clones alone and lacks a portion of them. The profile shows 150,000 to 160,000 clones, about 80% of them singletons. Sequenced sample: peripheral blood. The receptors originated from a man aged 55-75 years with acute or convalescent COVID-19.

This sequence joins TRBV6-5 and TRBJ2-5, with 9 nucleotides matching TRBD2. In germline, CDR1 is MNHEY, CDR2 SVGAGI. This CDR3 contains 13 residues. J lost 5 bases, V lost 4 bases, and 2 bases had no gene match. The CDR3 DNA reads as TGTGCCAGCAGTTTAAGCGGGGGGGAGACCCAGTACTTC. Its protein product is CASSLSGGETQYF.

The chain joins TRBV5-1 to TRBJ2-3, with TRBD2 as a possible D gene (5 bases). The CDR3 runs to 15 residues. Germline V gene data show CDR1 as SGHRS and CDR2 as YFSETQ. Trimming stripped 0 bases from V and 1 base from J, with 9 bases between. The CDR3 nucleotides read TGCGCCAGCAGCTTGGAAGGTAGCGGCACAGATACGCAGTATTTT. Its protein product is CASSLEGSGTDTQYF.

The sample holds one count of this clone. CDR3 residues: CASSYSLLFNEKLFF. The CDR3 nucleotides are TGTGCCAGCAGCTACAGTCTACTCTTTAATGAAAAACTGTTTTTT. The chain recombines TRBV3-1 (or the pseudogene TRBV3-2) with TRBJ1-4; D gene uncertain. Deletions cut 5 bases from V and 4 bases from J, with 14 bases between. The germline V gene has CDR1 LGHDT and CDR2 YNNKEL (reference sequence). The CDR3 loop spans 15 amino acids.

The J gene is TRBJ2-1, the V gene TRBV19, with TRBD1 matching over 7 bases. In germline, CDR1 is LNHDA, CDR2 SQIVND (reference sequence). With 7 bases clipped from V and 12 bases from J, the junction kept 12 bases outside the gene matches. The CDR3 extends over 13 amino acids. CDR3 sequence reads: CASTALRQGRQFF. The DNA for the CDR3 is TGTGCCAGTACCGCTCTGCGACAGGGTCGGCAGTTCTTC.

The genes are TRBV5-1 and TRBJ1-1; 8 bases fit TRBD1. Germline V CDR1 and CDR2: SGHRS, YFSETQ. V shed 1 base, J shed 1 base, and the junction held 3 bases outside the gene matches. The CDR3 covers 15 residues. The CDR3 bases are TGCGCCAGCAGCTTGCGAGGACAGGGGAACACTGAAGCTTTCTTT. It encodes CASSLRGQGNTEAFF.

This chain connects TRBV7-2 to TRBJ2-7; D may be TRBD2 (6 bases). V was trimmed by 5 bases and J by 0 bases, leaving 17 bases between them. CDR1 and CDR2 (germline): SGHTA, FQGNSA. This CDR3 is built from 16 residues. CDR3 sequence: CASSLNSGPDSYEQYF. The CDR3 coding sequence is TGTGCCAGCAGCCTGAATAGCGGTCCAGACTCCTACGAGCAGTACTTC.

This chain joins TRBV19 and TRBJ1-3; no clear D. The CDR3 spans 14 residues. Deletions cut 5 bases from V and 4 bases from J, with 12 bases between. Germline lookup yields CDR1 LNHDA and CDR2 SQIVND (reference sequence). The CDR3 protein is CASSDRVVGNTIYF. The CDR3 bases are TGTGCCAGTAGTGATCGGGTCGTCGGAAACACCATATATTTT.

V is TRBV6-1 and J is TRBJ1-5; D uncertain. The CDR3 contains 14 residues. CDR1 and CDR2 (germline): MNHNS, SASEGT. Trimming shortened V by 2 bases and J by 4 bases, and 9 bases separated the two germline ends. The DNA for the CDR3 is TGTGCCAGCAGTGAATCGAGCGAGAATCAGCCCCAGCATTTT. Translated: CASSESSENQPQHF.

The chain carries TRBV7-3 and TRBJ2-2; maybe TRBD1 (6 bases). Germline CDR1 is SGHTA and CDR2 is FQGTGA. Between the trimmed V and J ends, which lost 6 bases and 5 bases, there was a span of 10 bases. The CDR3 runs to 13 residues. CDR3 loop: CASSRQGTGELFF. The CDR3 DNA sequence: TGTGCCAGCAGTCGCCAGGGGACCGGGGAGCTGTTTTTT.